This T cell receptor (beta chain) was retrieved from a study of blood T cell repertoires in COVID-19. Across the whole study: Specimens from acute and convalescent COVID-19 originated in the United States, Italy and Spain.

V was trimmed by 2 bases and J by 2 bases, leaving 7 bases between them. Germline CDR1 and CDR2: LGHDT and YNNKEL (reference sequence). CDR3 length equals 15 residues. Clones were sequenced by immunoSEQ multiplex PCR, and TCRdb holds only the in-frame ones, with some missing. This sample has about 73,000 clones; around 77% occur once, and the top ten carry approximately 2.3%. The chain recombines TRBV3-1 (or the pseudogene TRBV3-2) with TRBJ2-6, with D perhaps matching TRBD2 (6 bases). The clonotype comes from a man aged 65-85 years with COVID-19, enrolled during active disease. Sequenced input: peripheral blood. The CDR3 loop reads CASSQWGAGANVLTF. CDR3 in DNA: TGTGCCAGCAGCCAATGGGGGGCTGGGGCCAACGTCCTGACTTTC.